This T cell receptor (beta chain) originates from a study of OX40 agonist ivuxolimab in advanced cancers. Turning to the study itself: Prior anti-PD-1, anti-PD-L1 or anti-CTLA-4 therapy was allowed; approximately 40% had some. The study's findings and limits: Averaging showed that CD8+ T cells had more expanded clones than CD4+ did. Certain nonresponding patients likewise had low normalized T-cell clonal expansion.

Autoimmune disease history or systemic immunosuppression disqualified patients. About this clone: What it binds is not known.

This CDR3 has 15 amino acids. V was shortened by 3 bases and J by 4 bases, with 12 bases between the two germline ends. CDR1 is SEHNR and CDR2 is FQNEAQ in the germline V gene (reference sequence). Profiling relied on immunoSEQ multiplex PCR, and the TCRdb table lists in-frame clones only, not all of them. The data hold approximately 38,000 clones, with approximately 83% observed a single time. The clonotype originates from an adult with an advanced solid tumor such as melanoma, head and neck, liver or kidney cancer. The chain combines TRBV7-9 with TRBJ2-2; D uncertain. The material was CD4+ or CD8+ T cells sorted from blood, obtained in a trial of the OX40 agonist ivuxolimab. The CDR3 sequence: CASSLAQRGTGELFF. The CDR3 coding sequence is TGTGCCAGCAGCTTGGCTCAGAGAGGCACCGGGGAGCTGTTTTTT. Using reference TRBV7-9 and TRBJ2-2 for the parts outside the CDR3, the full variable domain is DTGVSQNPRHKITKRGQNVTFRCDPISEHNRLYWYRQTLGQGPEFLTYFQNEAQLEKSRLLSDRFSAERPKGSFSTLEIQRTEQGDSAMYLCASSLAQRGTGELFFGEGSRLTVL.